This TCR beta chain came from a study of CD8+ T cells in alopecia areata. As to treatment: oral pan-JAK inhibitor, 5-10 mg twice daily. Sequencing used cDNA as its template, made by extracting RNA and reverse transcribing it. Clones were sequenced by immunoSEQ multiplex PCR, and TCRdb holds only the in-frame ones, with some missing. Here the sample spans under 150,000 clones, 50% to 55% being singletons. This clone was seen a few times. This TCR was recovered from a human donor with alopecia areata. Sequencing was performed on CD4+ T cells sorted from blood, taken at week 4, from a patient treated with tofacitinib.

CDR3 sequence (DNA): TGCAGCGTATCCGGGATTTTCTCTGGGGCCAACGTCCTGACTTTC. It is translated as CSVSGIFSGANVLTF. The genes are TRBV29-1 and TRBJ2-6; perhaps TRBD2 as D (5 bases). Germline V gene data show CDR1 as SQVTM and CDR2 as ANQGSEA. The germline V and J ends were trimmed by 6 bases and 0 bases, with 12 bases remaining between them. This CDR3 is 15 amino acids long.